Following are 30 T cell receptor beta chains from one sample sequenced in a study of blood T cell repertoires in COVID-19. Profiled with immunoSEQ multiplex PCR; TCRdb holds only in-frame clones, not every one. The sample holds about 73,000 clones, 65% to 85% seen once. Sequenced sample: peripheral blood. Source of these receptors: a man over 45 with active COVID-19.

The J gene is TRBJ2-1, the V gene TRBV28; D may be TRBD2 (7 bases). This CDR3 has 13 residues. V was cut by 4 bases and J by 8 bases, with 12 bases left in between. CDR1 and CDR2 (germline): MDHEN, SYDVKM. The CDR3 here is CASSWQGRDEQFF. DNA of the CDR3: TGTGCCAGCAGTTGGCAGGGGAGGGATGAGCAGTTCTTC.

The chain recombines TRBV7-2 with TRBJ2-3, with D possibly TRBD2 on 6 matching bases. The CDR3 contains 14 residues. The germline gives CDR1 SGHTA, CDR2 FQGNSA. Trimming removed 0 bases at V and 6 bases at J, with 10 bases between. CDR3 in amino acids: CASSLAPRGDTQYF. CDR3 nucleotides: TGTGCCAGCAGCTTAGCCCCACGGGGGGATACGCAGTATTTT. The whole variable domain, remainder taken from reference TRBV7-2 and TRBJ2-3, is GAGVSQSPSNKVTEKGKDVELRCDPISGHTALYWYRQSLGQGLEFLIYFQGNSAPDKSGLPSDRFSAERTGGSVSTLTIQRTQQEDSAVYLCASSLAPRGDTQYFGPGTRLTVL.

The chain uses TRBV6-1 and TRBJ1-1; D is ambiguous. The CDR3 spans 16 residues. V lost 4 bases and J lost 7, with 22 bases in between. Looked up from germline, CDR1 is MNHNS and CDR2 is SASEGT. The CDR3 reads CASSARAGALSDEAFF. In nucleotides, the CDR3 is TGTGCCAGCAGTGCGAGGGCAGGTGCCCTGAGTGATGAAGCTTTCTTT.

The gene calls are TRBV18 and TRBJ2-5, with a possible D match to TRBD2 (6 bases). V was pared by 3 bases and J by 4 bases, with 15 bases between. The CDR3 extends over 15 amino acids. CDR1 and CDR2 from the germline V gene are KGHSH and LQKENI. The CDR3 nucleotides read TGTGCCAGCTCACCGCGGAGGGCCTCGGGAGAGACCCAGTACTTC. The encoded protein is CASSPRRASGETQYF.

The chain joins TRBV5-1 to TRBJ2-5; D possibly corresponds to TRBD1 (6 bases). With 1 base removed from V and 2 bases from J, the gap between germline ends came to 15 bases. The CDR3 length is 16 residues. The germline V gene has CDR1 SGHRS and CDR2 YFSETQ. In DNA form, the CDR3 reads TGCGCCAGCAGCTTGCTTGGGCAGGGGTCGCAAGAGACCCAGTACTTC. As protein: CASSLLGQGSQETQYF. Full variable domain (missing parts from reference TRBV5-1 and TRBJ2-5): KAGVTQTPRYLIKTRGQQVTLSCSPISGHRSVSWYQQTPGQGLQFLFEYFSETQRNKGNFPGRFSGRQFSNSRSEMNVSTLELGDSALYLCASSLLGQGSQETQYFGPGTRLLVL.

On this clone: A junction boundary mismatches the germline segment, possibly from a read error. The chain combines TRBV7-7 with TRBJ2-1, with 8 bases lining up with TRBD2. The CDR3 runs 15 residues. The germline gives CDR1 SSHAT, CDR2 FNYEAQ (reference sequence). The CDR3 spells CASSLRGGPGEEQFF. The CDR3 DNA follows: TGTGCTAGCAGCTTACGCGGGGGGCCAGGGGAAGAGCAGTTCTTC.

The rearrangement links TRBV19 to TRBJ2-2; TRBD1 agrees at 8 bases. Germline trimming cut 8 bases from V and 4 bases from J; bases unmatched to any gene: 6. CDR3 length: 14 amino acids. The germline CDR1 and CDR2 sequences are LNHDA and SQIVND (reference sequence). In nucleotides, the CDR3 is TGTGCCAGTCACAGGGGGTACGGCACCGGGGAGCTGTTTTTT. It codes for CASHRGYGTGELFF.

The gene calls are TRBV3-1 (or the pseudogene TRBV3-2) and TRBJ2-4; 7 bases line up with TRBD2. The CDR3 totals 17 residues. Germline CDR1 reads LGHDT; CDR2 reads YNNKEL (reference sequence). J was trimmed by 0 bases and V by 1 base; bases with no gene match: 6. CDR3 sequence (DNA): TGTGCCAGCAGCCAAGTTCGGCGGGGGTTAGCCAAAAACATTCAGTACTTC. It specifies CASSQVRRGLAKNIQYF.

This clone has only a few counts. V gene TRBV7-9 combines with J gene TRBJ1-6, with D unclear. V gave up 1 base and J gave up 3 bases, with 10 bases separating them. Germline V lookup: CDR1 SEHNR, CDR2 FQNEAQ (reference sequence). CDR3 length equals 16 residues. The CDR3: CASSLGSGFYNSPLHF. CDR3 bases: TGTGCCAGCAGCTTAGGCTCCGGGTTCTATAATTCACCCCTCCACTTT.

V gene TRBV5-1 combines with J gene TRBJ2-3; 7 bases align to TRBD2. Germline V lookup: CDR1 SGHRS, CDR2 YFSETQ. The J segment lost 4 bases and the V segment lost 0 bases, leaving 2 bases of the junction unmatched. The CDR3 length is 14 residues. As DNA, the CDR3 is TGCGCCAGCAGCTTGGCCAGCGGGGCAGATACGCAGTATTTT. Its translation is CASSLASGADTQYF.

This clone is a singleton in its sample. The chain recombines TRBV28 with TRBJ2-2; D perhaps matches TRBD1 (6 bases). Germline CDR1 and CDR2: MDHEN and SYDVKM. V was cut by 4 bases and J by 7 bases, with 19 bases left in between. The CDR3 is 16 amino acids. The CDR3 loop reads CASSSPGQPRGGELFF. Here the CDR3 DNA reads TGTGCCAGCAGTTCCCCCGGACAGCCACGTGGCGGGGAGCTGTTTTTT.

This clone occurred once. The rearrangement links TRBV5-4 to TRBJ2-3, with TRBD2 matching 9 bases. The germline V gene has CDR1 SGHNT and CDR2 YYREEE (reference sequence). CDR3 length: 16 amino acids. The J segment lost 1 base and the V segment lost 1 base, leaving 4 bases of the junction unmatched. The CDR3 sequence: CASSLRLAGRTDTQYF. For the CDR3, the DNA is TGTGCCAGCAGCTTGCGGCTAGCGGGACGCACAGATACGCAGTATTTT.

V usage is TRBV6-1 and J usage is TRBJ2-5, with 9 bases fitting TRBD1. Looked up from germline, CDR1 is MNHNS and CDR2 is SASEGT. The trim removed 1 base at V and 6 bases at J, leaving 12 bases unmatched. This CDR3 comprises 17 residues. The CDR3 bases are TGTGCCAGCAGTGAAGGATGGGGACAGGGAAATATTAAGACCCAGTACTTC. Protein: CASSEGWGQGNIKTQYF.

The J gene is TRBJ2-2, the V gene TRBV10-3, with a weak D call TRBD1 (6 bases). The CDR3 has 16 residues. Trimming took 7 bases from V and 0 from J, leaving 15 bases between them. The germline V gene has CDR1 ENHRY and CDR2 SYGVKD. CDR3 loop: CAITPSTGTNTGELFF. CDR3 DNA: TGTGCCATCACCCCCTCGACAGGCACGAACACCGGGGAGCTGTTTTTT.

Only one count was recorded for this clone. This chain uses TRBV5-1 with TRBJ2-5, with TRBD2 matching 11 bases. V was clipped by 1 base and J by 4 bases; unmatched bases: 9. Germline loops: CDR1 SGHRS, CDR2 YFSETQ. This CDR3 region has 17 residues. For the CDR3, the DNA is TGCGCCAGCAGCTTGAATCTAGCGGGGGGTCCCCCAGAGACCCAGTACTTC. Translation gives CASSLNLAGGPPETQYF.

CDR3 nucleotide sequence: TGTGCCAGCAGTTTATATGGGGAGGTGAACACTGAAGCTTTCTTT. Residues: CASSLYGEVNTEAFF. The chain links TRBV27 to TRBJ1-1; D remains ambiguous. V was trimmed by 1 base and J by 0 bases, leaving 9 bases between them. Germline CDR1 is MNHEY and CDR2 is SMNVEV (reference sequence). There are 15 residues in the CDR3.

This clone appeared a single time. The rearrangement joins TRBV5-1 to TRBJ1-2; D gene unclear. Germline CDR1 SGHRS, CDR2 YFSETQ. The length of the CDR3 is 14 residues. Trimming left V 3 bases short and J 7 bases short, with 16 bases between. The CDR3 bases are TGCGCCAGCAGCTCAACAGTGGCAGAGGGTGGCTACACCTTC. This encodes CASSSTVAEGGYTF.

The chain employs TRBV5-4 and TRBJ2-6, with 9 bases that match TRBD1. This CDR3 is 16 amino acids long. The germline V gene has CDR1 SGHNT and CDR2 YYREEE (reference sequence). The junction had 5 bases not matched to a gene; V was cut back by 5 bases and J by 2 bases. The CDR3 here is CASSSGTGTGANVLTF. DNA of the CDR3: TGTGCCAGCAGTTCCGGGACAGGGACTGGGGCCAACGTCCTGACTTTC. The variable domain in full, with the rest retrieved from reference TRBV5-4 and TRBJ2-6, is ETGVTQSPTHLIKTRGQQVTLRCSSQSGHNTVSWYQQALGQGPQFIFQYYREEENGRGNFPPRFSGLQFPNYSSELNVNALELDDSALYLCASSSGTGTGANVLTFGAGSRLTVL.

CDR3 region: CASFSGGYNEQFF. CDR3 in DNA: TGTGCCAGTTTTAGCGGGGGGTACAATGAGCAGTTCTTC. The chain uses TRBV6-5 and TRBJ2-1; TRBD2 aligns across 10 bases. This CDR3 has 13 amino acids. Germline assignment: CDR1 MNHEY and CDR2 SVGAGI. The junction had 3 bases not matched to a gene; V was cut back by 9 bases and J by 4 bases.

The chain carries TRBV5-1 and TRBJ2-7; D gene ambiguous. The CDR3 contains 14 residues. Germline CDR1 is SGHRS and CDR2 is YFSETQ. Between the trimmed V and J ends, which lost 4 bases and 5 bases, there was a span of 16 bases. The CDR3 sequence is CASSPAWSGNEQYF. The CDR3 region has the DNA TGCGCCAGCAGCCCCGCTTGGTCGGGTAACGAGCAGTACTTC. The full variable domain, rest sourced from reference TRBV5-1 and TRBJ2-7, is KAGVTQTPRYLIKTRGQQVTLSCSPISGHRSVSWYQQTPGQGLQFLFEYFSETQRNKGNFPGRFSGRQFSNSRSEMNVSTLELGDSALYLCASSPAWSGNEQYFGPGTRLTVT.

The rearrangement uses TRBV3-1 (or the pseudogene TRBV3-2) and TRBJ2-5; D is unresolved. CDR1 and CDR2 from the germline V gene are LGHDT and YNNKEL (reference sequence). This CDR3 spans 12 amino acids. V lost 3 bases, J lost 3 bases, and 5 bases lay in between. The CDR3 is CASSHTEETQYF. CDR3 coding DNA: TGTGCCAGCAGCCATACAGAAGAGACCCAGTACTTC.

This chain connects TRBV19 to TRBJ1-2; D gene unclear. The ends were cut back, 3 bases at V and 4 bases at J, with 15 bases in the middle. The CDR3 is 15 amino acids. Germline V gives CDR1 LNHDA, CDR2 SQIVND (reference sequence). The CDR3 protein is CASSMARVWGYGYTF. Here the CDR3 DNA reads TGTGCCAGTAGTATGGCGCGGGTTTGGGGCTATGGCTACACCTTC.

The table lists this clone with a count of one. The V gene is TRBV19, the J gene TRBJ1-5; D unresolved. This CDR3 comprises 17 residues. Germline V gene data show CDR1 as LNHDA and CDR2 as SQIVND (reference sequence). The ends were cut back, 2 bases at V and 4 bases at J, with 18 bases in the middle. The CDR3 loop is CASSIPLGERFNQPQHF. The CDR3 bases are TGTGCCAGTAGTATACCCTTGGGAGAAAGATTTAATCAGCCCCAGCATTTT.

The V and J genes are TRBV7-2 and TRBJ2-5; 8 bases match TRBD2. Germline V gives CDR1 SGHTA, CDR2 FQGNSA. The CDR3 extends over 17 amino acids. J gave up 5 bases and V 5 bases, and 16 bases lay outside the gene matches. In nucleotides, the CDR3 is TGTGCCAGCAGCCACCATGCGCCCGGGAGGGCCGTGGAGACCCAGTACTTC. Its translation is CASSHHAPGRAVETQYF.

The chain is built from TRBV20-1 and TRBJ2-7, with D possibly matching TRBD2 (5 bases). V gave up 5 bases and J gave up 5 bases, with 10 bases separating them. The germline gives CDR1 DFQATT, CDR2 SNEGSKA (reference sequence). The CDR3 is 11 residues long. The CDR3 reads CSARRGHEQYF. CDR3 nucleotide sequence: TGCAGTGCTCGTCGAGGGCACGAGCAGTACTTC.

This chain links TRBV6-5 with TRBJ2-3; 12 nucleotides match TRBD2. The CDR3 has 15 residues. With 4 bases clipped from V and 3 bases from J, the junction kept 2 bases outside the gene matches. The germline CDR1 and CDR2 sequences are MNHEY and SVGAGI. The CDR3 is CASSWTSGVTDTQYF. The CDR3, as DNA: TGTGCCAGCAGTTGGACTAGCGGGGTTACAGATACGCAGTATTTT.

V is TRBV28 and J is TRBJ2-7, with 9 nucleotides matching TRBD2. The ends lost 4 bases at V and 3 bases at J; junction bases unmatched: 7. The CDR3 sequence is 15 residues long. Germline values: CDR1 MDHEN, CDR2 SYDVKM. In nucleotides, the CDR3 is TGTGCCAGCAGTTCCCGTGGACTAGCGAACTACGAGCAGTACTTC. Its protein product is CASSSRGLANYEQYF.

The V and J genes are TRBV28 and TRBJ1-1; 9 nucleotides agree with TRBD1. CDR3 length equals 15 residues. CDR1 is MDHEN and CDR2 is SYDVKM in the germline V gene. V lost 6 bases to trimming and J lost 5 bases; unmatched junction nucleotides: 10. The DNA of the CDR3 is TGTGCCAGCAGCTCCCCCGGGGACAGGGTTACTGAAGCTTTCTTT. It yields the protein CASSSPGDRVTEAFF.

This chain joins TRBV10-2 and TRBJ2-7, with D tentatively TRBD2 (5 bases). V lost 0 bases and J lost 0, with 9 bases in between. This CDR3 is 15 amino acids long. Germline values: CDR1 WSHSY, CDR2 SAAADI. CDR3 nucleotide sequence: TGCGCCAGCAGTGAGTCGGCGGGCCCCTCCTACGAGCAGTACTTC. Translating gives CASSESAGPSYEQYF.

V and J are TRBV7-3 and TRBJ2-2; 8 positions match TRBD2. The V and J ends lost 5 bases and 4 bases, in that order; junction bases with no gene match: 12. This CDR3 has 17 amino acids. Germline CDR1 reads SGHTA; CDR2 reads FQGTGA. CDR3 region: CASSALGLARSTGELFF. DNA for the CDR3: TGTGCCAGCAGCGCCCTCGGACTAGCTCGTAGCACCGGGGAGCTGTTTTTT.